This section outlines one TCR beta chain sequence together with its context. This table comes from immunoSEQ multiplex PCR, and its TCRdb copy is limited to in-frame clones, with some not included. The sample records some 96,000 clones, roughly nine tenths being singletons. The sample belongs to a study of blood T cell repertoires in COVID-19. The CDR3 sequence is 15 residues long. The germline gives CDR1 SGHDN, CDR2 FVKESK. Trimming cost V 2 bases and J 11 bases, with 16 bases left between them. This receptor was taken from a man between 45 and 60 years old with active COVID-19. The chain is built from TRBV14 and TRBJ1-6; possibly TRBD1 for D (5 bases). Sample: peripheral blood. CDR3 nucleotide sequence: TGTGCCAGCAGCCAATACGACAGTGGGCATCCACCCCTCCACTTT. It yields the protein CASSQYDSGHPPLHF.